This TCR beta chain appears in the sequencing data of a study of cytomegalovirus exposure and HLA in healthy donors. Findings of the study overall: The study listed about 150 cytomegalovirus-associated TCR beta chains.

Researchers ran the PCR with 60 Vbeta and 13 Jbeta primers. Only in-frame clones appear in the TCRdb table, and some are missing; sequencing was by immunoSEQ multiplex PCR. The table shows some 170,000 clones, with roughly 79% occurring only once. The CDR3 is made up of 17 amino acids. With 5 bases clipped from V and 4 bases from J, the junction kept 11 bases outside the gene matches. Germline lookup yields CDR1 LNHDA and CDR2 SQIVND (reference sequence). To note about this clone: The antigen remains unidentified.

The sample consisted of PBMCs. This chain uses TRBV19 with TRBJ2-1, with 10 bases aligning to TRBD2. The TCR comes from a woman aged 50 to 60 in good health and CMV-seronegative. The CDR3 protein is CASSPRTTSGKYNEQFF. The CDR3 nucleotides read TGTGCCAGTAGTCCGCGTACAACTAGCGGGAAATACAATGAGCAGTTCTTC.